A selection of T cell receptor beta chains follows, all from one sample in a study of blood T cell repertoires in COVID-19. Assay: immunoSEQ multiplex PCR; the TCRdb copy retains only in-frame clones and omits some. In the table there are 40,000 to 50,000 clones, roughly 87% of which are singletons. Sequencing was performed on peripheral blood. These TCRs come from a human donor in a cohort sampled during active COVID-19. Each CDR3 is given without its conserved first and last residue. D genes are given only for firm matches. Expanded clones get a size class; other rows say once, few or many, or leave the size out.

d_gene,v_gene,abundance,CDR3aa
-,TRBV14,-,ASSQDRVYEQY
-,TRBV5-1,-,ASRRTAPYEQY
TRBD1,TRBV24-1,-,ATSDPGQPQY
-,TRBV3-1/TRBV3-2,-,ASSRGGPSTGELF
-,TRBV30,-,AWGQTEKLF
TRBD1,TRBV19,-,ASSMGTGTTGELF
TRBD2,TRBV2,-,ASSETVGRAETQY
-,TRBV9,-,ASTPGNAGNYGYT
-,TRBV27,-,ASRAGFHNNSPLH
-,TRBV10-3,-,AISGRGRGTDTQY
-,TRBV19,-,ASSPTAGSFYEQY
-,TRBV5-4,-,ASSSPGDSREQF
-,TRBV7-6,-,ASSLGQGFSGNTIY
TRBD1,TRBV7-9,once,ASSLGDRAGNEKLF
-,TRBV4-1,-,ASSPRGGAKVDEQF
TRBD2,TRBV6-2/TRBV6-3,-,ASSYSTGGNEQF
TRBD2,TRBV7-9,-,ASSRNSGVQETQY